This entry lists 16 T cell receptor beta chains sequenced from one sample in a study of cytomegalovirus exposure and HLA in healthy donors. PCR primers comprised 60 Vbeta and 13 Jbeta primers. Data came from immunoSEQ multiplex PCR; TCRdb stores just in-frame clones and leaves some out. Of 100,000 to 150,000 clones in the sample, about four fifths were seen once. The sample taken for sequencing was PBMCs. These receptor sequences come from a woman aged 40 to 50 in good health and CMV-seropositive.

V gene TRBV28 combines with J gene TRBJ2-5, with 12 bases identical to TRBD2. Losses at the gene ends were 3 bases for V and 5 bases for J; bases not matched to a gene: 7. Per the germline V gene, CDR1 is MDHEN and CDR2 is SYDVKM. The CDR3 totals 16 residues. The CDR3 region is CASSFLAGGPEETQYF. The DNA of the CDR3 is TGTGCCAGCAGTTTTCTAGCGGGAGGGCCAGAGGAGACCCAGTACTTC.

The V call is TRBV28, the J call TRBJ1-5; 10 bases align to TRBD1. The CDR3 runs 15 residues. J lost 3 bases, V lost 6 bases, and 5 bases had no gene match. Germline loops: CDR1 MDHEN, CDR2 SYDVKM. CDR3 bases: TGTGCCAGCAGAACGACAGGGGGCACCAATCAGCCCCAGCATTTT. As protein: CASRTTGGTNQPQHF.

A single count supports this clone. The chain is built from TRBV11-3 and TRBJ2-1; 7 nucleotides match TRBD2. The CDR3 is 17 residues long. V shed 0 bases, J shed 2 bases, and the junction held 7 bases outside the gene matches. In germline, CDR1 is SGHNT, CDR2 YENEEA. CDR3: CASSLDLETSPYNEQFF. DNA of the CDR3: TGTGCCAGCAGCTTAGATCTTGAGACTAGCCCCTACAATGAGCAGTTCTTC.

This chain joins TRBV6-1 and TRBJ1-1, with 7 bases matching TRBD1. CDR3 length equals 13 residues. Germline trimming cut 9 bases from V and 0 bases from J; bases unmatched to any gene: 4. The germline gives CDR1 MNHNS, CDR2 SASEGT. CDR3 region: CASQGQLNTEAFF. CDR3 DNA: TGTGCCAGTCAGGGACAGCTGAACACTGAAGCTTTCTTT.

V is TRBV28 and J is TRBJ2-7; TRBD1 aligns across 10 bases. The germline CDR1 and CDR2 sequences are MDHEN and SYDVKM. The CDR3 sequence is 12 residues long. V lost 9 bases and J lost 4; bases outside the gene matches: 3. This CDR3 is CASWDRGYEQYF. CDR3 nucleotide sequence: TGTGCCAGTTGGGACAGGGGTTACGAGCAGTACTTC. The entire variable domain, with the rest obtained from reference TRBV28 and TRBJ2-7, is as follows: DVKVTQSSRYLVKRTGEKVFLECVQDMDHENMFWYRQDPGLGLRLIYFSYDVKMKEKGDIPEGYSVSREKKERFSLILESASTNQTSMYLCASWDRGYEQYFGPGTRLTVT.

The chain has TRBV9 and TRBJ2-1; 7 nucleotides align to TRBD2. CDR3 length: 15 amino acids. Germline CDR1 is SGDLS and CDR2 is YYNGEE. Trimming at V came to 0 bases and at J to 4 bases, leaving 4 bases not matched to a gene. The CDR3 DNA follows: TGTGCCAGCAGCGTAGACCTAGCGGAATACAATGAGCAGTTCTTC. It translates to CASSVDLAEYNEQFF.

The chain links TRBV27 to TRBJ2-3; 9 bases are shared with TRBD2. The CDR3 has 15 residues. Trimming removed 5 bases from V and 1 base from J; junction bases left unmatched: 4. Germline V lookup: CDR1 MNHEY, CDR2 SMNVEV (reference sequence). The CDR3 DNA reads TGTGCCAGCAGTCCTAGCGGGACCGGCACAGATACGCAGTATTTT. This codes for CASSPSGTGTDTQYF.

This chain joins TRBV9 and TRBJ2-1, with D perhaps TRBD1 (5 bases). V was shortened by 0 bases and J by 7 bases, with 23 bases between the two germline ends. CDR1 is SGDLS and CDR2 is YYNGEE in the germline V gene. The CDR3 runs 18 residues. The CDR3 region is CASSVVGPAGPWYNEQFF. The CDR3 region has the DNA TGTGCCAGCAGCGTAGTAGGTCCGGCAGGGCCGTGGTATAATGAGCAGTTCTTC.

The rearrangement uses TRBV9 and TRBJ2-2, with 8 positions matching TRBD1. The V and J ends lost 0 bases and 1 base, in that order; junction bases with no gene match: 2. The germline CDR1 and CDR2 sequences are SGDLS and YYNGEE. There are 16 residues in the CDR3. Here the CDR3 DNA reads TGTGCCAGCAGCGTAGGAGGGACAGGGAACACCGGGGAGCTGTTTTTT. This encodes CASSVGGTGNTGELFF.

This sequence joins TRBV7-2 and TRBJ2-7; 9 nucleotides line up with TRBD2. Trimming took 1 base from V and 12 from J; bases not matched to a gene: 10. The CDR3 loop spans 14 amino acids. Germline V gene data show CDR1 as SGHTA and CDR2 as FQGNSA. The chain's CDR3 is CASSLGAIAGAAYF. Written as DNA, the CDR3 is TGTGCCAGCAGCTTAGGGGCAATAGCGGGAGCTGCGTACTTC. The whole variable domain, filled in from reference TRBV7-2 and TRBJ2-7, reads GAGVSQSPSNKVTEKGKDVELRCDPISGHTALYWYRQSLGQGLEFLIYFQGNSAPDKSGLPSDRFSAERTGGSVSTLTIQRTQQEDSAVYLCASSLGAIAGAAYFGPGTRLTVT.

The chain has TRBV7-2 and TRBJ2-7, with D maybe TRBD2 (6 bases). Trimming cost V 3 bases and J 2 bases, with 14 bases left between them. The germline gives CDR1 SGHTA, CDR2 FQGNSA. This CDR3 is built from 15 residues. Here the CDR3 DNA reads TGTGCCAGCAGCTTTGGCGGGACCCTCACCTACGAGCAGTACTTC. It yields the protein CASSFGGTLTYEQYF.

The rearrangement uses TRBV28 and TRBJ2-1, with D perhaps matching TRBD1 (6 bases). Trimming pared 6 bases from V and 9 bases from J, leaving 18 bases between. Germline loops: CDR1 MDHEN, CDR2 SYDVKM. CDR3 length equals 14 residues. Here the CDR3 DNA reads TGTGCCAGCAGGCTTCCCACAGGGTCAACTGAGCAGTTCTTC. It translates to CASRLPTGSTEQFF. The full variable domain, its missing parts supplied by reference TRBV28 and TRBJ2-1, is DVKVTQSSRYLVKRTGEKVFLECVQDMDHENMFWYRQDPGLGLRLIYFSYDVKMKEKGDIPEGYSVSREKKERFSLILESASTNQTSMYLCASRLPTGSTEQFFGPGTRLTVL.

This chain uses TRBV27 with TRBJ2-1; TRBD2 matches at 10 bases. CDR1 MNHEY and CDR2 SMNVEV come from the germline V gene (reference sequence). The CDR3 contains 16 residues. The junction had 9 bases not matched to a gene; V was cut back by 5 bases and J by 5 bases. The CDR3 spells CASSRFLAGADNEQFF. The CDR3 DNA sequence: TGTGCCAGCAGTCGTTTCCTAGCGGGAGCGGACAATGAGCAGTTCTTC.

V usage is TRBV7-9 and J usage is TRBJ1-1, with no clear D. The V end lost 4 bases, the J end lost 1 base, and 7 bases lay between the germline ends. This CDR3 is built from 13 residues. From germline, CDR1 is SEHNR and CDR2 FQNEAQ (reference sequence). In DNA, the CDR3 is TGTGCCAGCAGCTACGGAGGGAACACTGAAGCTTTCTTT. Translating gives CASSYGGNTEAFF.

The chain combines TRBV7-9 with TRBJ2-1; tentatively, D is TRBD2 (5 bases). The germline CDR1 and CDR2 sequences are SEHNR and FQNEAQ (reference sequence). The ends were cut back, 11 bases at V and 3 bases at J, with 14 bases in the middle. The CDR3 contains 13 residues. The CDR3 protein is CAPREQNYNEQFF. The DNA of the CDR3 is TGTGCCCCTAGGGAGCAGAACTACAATGAGCAGTTCTTC.

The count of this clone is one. The CDR3 protein is CSADKQGSTDTQYF. CDR3 DNA sequence: TGCAGCGCAGACAAACAGGGGAGCACAGATACGCAGTATTTT. This sequence joins TRBV29-1 and TRBJ2-3; the match to TRBD1 covers 7 bases. The CDR3 is 14 amino acids. Looked up from germline, CDR1 is SQVTM and CDR2 is ANQGSEA. Unmatched junction bases numbered 7, after V lost 7 bases and J lost 0 bases.